This T cell receptor beta chain appears in the sequencing data of a study of patients and donors after allogeneic stem cell transplantation. V lost 4 bases and J 3 bases, leaving 4 bases between the germline ends. This CDR3 has 11 amino acids. TCRdb reprocessed the RT-PCR reads via MiXCR and lists one record per CDR3 protein. This sample has roughly 200,000 distinct CDR3 sequences, with around two fifths found just once. The TCR comes from a human donor who was either an allogeneic HSCT recipient or a stem cell or donor lymphocyte infusion donor (not recorded which). It is not recorded whose cells these are; they may come from a transplant donor. The V call is TRBV12-3 or TRBV12-4, the J call TRBJ2-7; D is uncertain. Material for sequencing was blood, either unsorted or a sorted T cell fraction (not recorded which). The CDR3 protein is CASSSGYEQYF. The CDR3 DNA reads TGTGCCAGCAGTTCCGGCTACGAGCAGTACTTC.